Below are 6 T cell receptor beta chains sequenced from a single sample in a study of T-cell reconstitution after alpha-beta-depleted transplantation in children (dated by TCRdb to the mid-2010s). Reading the label with the study, this specimen's time point is: day 60 (about 2 months) after transplantation. The sample's treatment or condition label, decoded: allogeneic hematopoietic cell transplantation with graft depleted of TCRalphabeta T cells and CD19 B cells. Libraries came from PCR. The reads were generated on an Illumina HiSeq 2500. To normalize quantification of the TCRbeta repertoire, the TCR libraries were built with molecular barcoding that relied on unique molecular identifiers. The raw public reads went through TCRdb reprocessing: fastp at Q25, MiXCR clone calling, in-frame beta chains kept. Records with the same CDR3 protein are collapsed into one entry carrying the most frequent genes and DNA. The sample table lists over 100,000 distinct CDR3 sequences, about 6% of them with a count of one. The ten biggest clones cover roughly 5.5% of the sample.

Source: PBMCs, mostly from graft donor cells, taken 60 days after TCRalphabeta/CD19-depleted stem cell transplant. The receptor source for this set is a female patient aged 2-9 years who had a stem cell transplant for Fanconi anemia, so the T cells may come from the graft donor.

This clonotype was counted at least ten times. This sequence joins TRBV4-1 and TRBJ1-1; no clear D gene. V was trimmed by 1 base and J by 6 bases, leaving 24 bases between them. The germline CDR1 and CDR2 sequences are MGHRA and YSYEKL. CDR3 size: 18 residues. The CDR3 DNA reads TGCGCCAGCAGCCAAGGGAAGGGCGGTAGGGCGGGAATCGCTGAAGCTTTCTTT. It yields the protein CASSQGKGGRAGIAEAFF.

This clonotype showed up many times. The chain recombines TRBV7-9 with TRBJ1-4, with D possibly matching TRBD1 (5 bases). V was trimmed by 5 bases and J by 8 bases, leaving 18 bases between them. Germline V lookup: CDR1 SEHNR, CDR2 FQNEAQ (reference sequence). The CDR3 consists of 15 residues. CDR3 protein: CASSVVQGNWEKLFF. CDR3 nucleotides: TGTGCCAGCAGCGTAGTCCAGGGAAACTGGGAAAAACTGTTTTTT. Drawing the rest from reference TRBV7-9 and TRBJ1-4, the complete variable domain is DTGVSQNPRHKITKRGQNVTFRCDPISEHNRLYWYRQTLGQGPEFLTYFQNEAQLEKSRLLSDRFSAERPKGSFSTLEIQRTEQGDSAMYLCASSVVQGNWEKLFFGSGTQLSVL.

This clonotype was seen at least ten times. V and J are TRBV28 and TRBJ2-7; 7 bases fit TRBD1. Trimming cost V 4 bases and J 6 bases; bases outside gene matches: 9. Germline V lookup: CDR1 MDHEN, CDR2 SYDVKM. The length of the CDR3 is 14 residues. CDR3 residues: CASSSWSRGREQYF. The CDR3 bases are TGTGCCAGCAGTTCCTGGTCGAGGGGGCGCGAGCAGTACTTC. The complete variable domain, with remaining parts taken from reference TRBV28 and TRBJ2-7, reads DVKVTQSSRYLVKRTGEKVFLECVQDMDHENMFWYRQDPGLGLRLIYFSYDVKMKEKGDIPEGYSVSREKKERFSLILESASTNQTSMYLCASSSWSRGREQYFGPGTRLTVT.

In this sample, this clonotype turned up many times. The chain has TRBV20-1 and TRBJ1-6; a weak D match, TRBD1 (6 bases). Germline-derived CDR1 and CDR2 are DFQATT and SNEGSKA (reference sequence). The V gene lost 1 base and the J gene lost 8 bases, with 12 bases spanning the gap. The CDR3 runs 14 residues. CDR3 sequence: CSARVAGVDSPLHF. DNA for the CDR3: TGCAGTGCTAGAGTTGCAGGGGTAGATTCACCCCTCCACTTT.

This clonotype was observed many times. The genes are TRBV7-9 and TRBJ2-7; D is possibly TRBD1 (6 bases). In germline, CDR1 is SEHNR, CDR2 FQNEAQ (reference sequence). V lost 2 bases and J lost 5, with 13 bases in between. The CDR3 covers 14 residues. The chain's CDR3 is CASSLLHRVDEQYF. The CDR3 nucleotides are TGTGCCAGCAGCTTACTGCACAGGGTCGACGAGCAGTACTTC.

This clonotype was seen ten or more times. This chain's CDR3 is CASSLKISGRATDTQYF. The DNA for the CDR3 is TGTGCCAGCAGTTTAAAAATTAGCGGGAGGGCCACAGATACGCAGTATTTT. V and J are TRBV12-3 or TRBV12-4 and TRBJ2-3, with 11 bases identical to TRBD2. Losses at the gene ends were 2 bases for V and 2 bases for J; bases not matched to a gene: 6. The CDR3 spans 17 residues.